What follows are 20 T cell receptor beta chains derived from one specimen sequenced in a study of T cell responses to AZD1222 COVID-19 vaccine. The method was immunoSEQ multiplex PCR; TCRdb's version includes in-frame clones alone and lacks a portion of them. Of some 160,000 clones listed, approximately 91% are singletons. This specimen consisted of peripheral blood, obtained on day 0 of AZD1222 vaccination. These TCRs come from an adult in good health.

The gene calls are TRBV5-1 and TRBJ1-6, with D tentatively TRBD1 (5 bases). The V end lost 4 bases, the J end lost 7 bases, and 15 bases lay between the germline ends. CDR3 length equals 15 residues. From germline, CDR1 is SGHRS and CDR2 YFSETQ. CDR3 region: CASSPRRDFNSPLHF. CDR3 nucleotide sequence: TGCGCCAGCAGCCCGAGAAGGGACTTCAATTCACCCCTCCACTTT.

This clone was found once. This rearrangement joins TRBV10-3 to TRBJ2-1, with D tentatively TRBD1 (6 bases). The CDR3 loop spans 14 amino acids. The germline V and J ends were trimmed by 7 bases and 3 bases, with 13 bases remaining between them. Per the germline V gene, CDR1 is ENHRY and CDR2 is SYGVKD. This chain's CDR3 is CAINRVGNYNEQFF. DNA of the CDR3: TGTGCCATCAACAGGGTGGGCAACTACAATGAGCAGTTCTTC.

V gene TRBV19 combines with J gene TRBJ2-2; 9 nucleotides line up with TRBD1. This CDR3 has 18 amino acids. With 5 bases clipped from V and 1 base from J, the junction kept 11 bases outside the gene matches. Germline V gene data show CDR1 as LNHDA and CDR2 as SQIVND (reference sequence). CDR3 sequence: CASSWEGTGGLNTGELFF. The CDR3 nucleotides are TGTGCCAGTAGTTGGGAGGGAACAGGGGGCCTGAACACCGGGGAGCTGTTTTTT.

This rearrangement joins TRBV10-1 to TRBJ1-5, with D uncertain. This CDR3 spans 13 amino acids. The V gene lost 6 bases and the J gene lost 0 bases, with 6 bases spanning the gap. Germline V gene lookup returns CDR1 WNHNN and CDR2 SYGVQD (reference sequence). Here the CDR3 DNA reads TGCGCCAGCAGGCGGGGTAGCAATCAGCCCCAGCATTTT. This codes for CASRRGSNQPQHF.

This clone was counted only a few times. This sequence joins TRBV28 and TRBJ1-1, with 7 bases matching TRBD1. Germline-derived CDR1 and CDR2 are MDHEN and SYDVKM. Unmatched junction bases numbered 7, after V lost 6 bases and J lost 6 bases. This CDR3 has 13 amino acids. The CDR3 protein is CASRENRGPEAFF. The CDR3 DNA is TGTGCCAGCAGAGAAAACAGGGGCCCTGAAGCTTTCTTT.

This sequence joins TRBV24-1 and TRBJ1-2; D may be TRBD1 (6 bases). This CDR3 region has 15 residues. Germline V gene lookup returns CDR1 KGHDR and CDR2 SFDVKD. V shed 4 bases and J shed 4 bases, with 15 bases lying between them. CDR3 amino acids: CATSDPGRGPYGYTF. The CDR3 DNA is TGTGCCACCAGTGACCCGGGACGGGGGCCCTATGGCTACACCTTC.

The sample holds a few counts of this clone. The CDR3 sequence: CSASRVFGSPLHF. The CDR3, as DNA: TGCAGTGCTAGTAGAGTTTTTGGCTCACCCCTCCACTTT. The chain couples TRBV20-1 to TRBJ1-6; the D is unclear. This CDR3 contains 13 residues. CDR1 and CDR2 from the germline V gene are DFQATT and SNEGSKA (reference sequence). Trimming took 3 bases from V and 10 from J, leaving 13 bases between them.

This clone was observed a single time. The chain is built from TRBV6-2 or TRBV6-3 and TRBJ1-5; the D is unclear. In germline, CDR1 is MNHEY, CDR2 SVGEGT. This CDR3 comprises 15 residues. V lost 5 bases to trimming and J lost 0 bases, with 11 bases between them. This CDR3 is CASSLQPFSNQPQHF. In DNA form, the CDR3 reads TGTGCCAGCAGTCTACAGCCGTTTAGCAATCAGCCCCAGCATTTT.

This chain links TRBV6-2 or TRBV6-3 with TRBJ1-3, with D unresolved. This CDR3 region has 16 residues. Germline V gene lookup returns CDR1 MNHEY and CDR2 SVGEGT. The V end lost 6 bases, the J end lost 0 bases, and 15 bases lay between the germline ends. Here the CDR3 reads CASSTEARNSGNTIYF. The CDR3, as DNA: TGTGCCAGCAGCACAGAGGCCCGGAACTCTGGAAACACCATATATTTT.

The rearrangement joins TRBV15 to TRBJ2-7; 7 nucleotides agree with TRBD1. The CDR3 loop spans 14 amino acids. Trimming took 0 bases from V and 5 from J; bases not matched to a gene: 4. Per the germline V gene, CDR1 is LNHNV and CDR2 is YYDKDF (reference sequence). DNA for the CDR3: TGTGCCACCAGCAGAGAAACAGGGGCAGACGAGCAGTACTTC. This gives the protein CATSRETGADEQYF.

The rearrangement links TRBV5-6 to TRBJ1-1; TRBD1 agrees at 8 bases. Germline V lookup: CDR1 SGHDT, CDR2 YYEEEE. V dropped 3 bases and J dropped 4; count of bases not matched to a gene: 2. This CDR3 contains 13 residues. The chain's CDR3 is CASSSGTGTEAFF. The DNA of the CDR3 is TGTGCCAGCAGCTCGGGGACAGGCACTGAAGCTTTCTTT.

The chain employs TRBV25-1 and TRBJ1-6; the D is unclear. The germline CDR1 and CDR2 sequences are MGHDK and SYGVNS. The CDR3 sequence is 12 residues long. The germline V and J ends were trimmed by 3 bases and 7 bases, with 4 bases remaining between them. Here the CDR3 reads CASSDLNSPLHF. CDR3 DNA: TGTGCCAGCAGTGACCTAAATTCACCCCTCCACTTT.

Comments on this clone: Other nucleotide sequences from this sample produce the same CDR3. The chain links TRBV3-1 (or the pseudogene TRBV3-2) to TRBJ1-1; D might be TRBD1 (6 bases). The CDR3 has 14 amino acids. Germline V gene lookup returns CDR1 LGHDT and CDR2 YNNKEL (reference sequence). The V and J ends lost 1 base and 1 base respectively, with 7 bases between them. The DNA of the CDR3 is TGTGCCAGCAGCCAAGTGGACAGGAACACTGAAGCTTTCTTT. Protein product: CASSQVDRNTEAFF.

The CDR3 DNA sequence: TGTGCCAGCAGGAGGTTCTATGGCTACACCTTC. Translation: CASRRFYGYTF. The rearrangement uses TRBV6-5 and TRBJ1-2; D gene ambiguous. Looked up from germline, CDR1 is MNHEY and CDR2 is SVGAGI. Trimming removed 6 bases from V and 4 bases from J, with 6 bases in between. The CDR3 covers 11 residues.

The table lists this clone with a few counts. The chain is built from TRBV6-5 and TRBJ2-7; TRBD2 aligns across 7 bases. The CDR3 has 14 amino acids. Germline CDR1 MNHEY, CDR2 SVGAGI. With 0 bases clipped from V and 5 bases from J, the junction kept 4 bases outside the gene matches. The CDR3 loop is CASSYSPGRDEQYF. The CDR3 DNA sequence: TGTGCCAGCAGTTACTCGCCAGGGAGGGACGAGCAGTACTTC.

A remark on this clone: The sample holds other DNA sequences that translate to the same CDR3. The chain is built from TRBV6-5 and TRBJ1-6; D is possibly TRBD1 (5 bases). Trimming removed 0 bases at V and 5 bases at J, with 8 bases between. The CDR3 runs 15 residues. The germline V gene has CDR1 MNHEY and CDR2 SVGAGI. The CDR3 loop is CASSYSGGDNSPLHF. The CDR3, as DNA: TGTGCCAGCAGTTACTCTGGGGGAGATAATTCACCCCTCCACTTT.

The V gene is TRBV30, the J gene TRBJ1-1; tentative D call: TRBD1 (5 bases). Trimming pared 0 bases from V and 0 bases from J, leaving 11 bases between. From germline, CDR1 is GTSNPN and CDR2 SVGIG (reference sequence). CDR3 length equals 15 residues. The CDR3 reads CAWSVRTRVNTEAFF. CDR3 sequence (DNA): TGTGCCTGGAGTGTAAGGACAAGGGTGAACACTGAAGCTTTCTTT.

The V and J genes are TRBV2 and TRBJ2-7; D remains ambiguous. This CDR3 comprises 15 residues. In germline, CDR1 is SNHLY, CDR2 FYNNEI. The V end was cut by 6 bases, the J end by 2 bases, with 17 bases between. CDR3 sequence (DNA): TGTGCCAGCAGCGCGGTTTCTGTTCGTACCTACGAGCAGTACTTC. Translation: CASSAVSVRTYEQYF. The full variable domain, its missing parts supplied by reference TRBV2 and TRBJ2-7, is EPEVTQTPSHQVTQMGQEVILRCVPISNHLYFYWYRQILGQKVEFLVSFYNNEISEKSEIFDDQFSVERPDGSNFTLKIRSTKLEDSAMYFCASSAVSVRTYEQYFGPGTRLTVT.

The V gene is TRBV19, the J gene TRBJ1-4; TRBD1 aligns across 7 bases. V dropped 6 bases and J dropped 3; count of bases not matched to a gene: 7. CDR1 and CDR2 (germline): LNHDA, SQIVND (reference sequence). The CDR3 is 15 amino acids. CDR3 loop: CASRSSGGSNEKLFF. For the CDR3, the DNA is TGTGCCAGTAGATCTTCAGGGGGATCTAATGAAAAACTGTTTTTT.

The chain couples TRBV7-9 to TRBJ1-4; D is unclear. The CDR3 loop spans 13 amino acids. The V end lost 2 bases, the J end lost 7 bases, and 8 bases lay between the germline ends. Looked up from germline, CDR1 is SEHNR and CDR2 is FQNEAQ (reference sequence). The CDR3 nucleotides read TGTGCCAGCAGCTTAATGGTGGGTGAAAAACTGTTTTTT. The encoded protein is CASSLMVGEKLFF.